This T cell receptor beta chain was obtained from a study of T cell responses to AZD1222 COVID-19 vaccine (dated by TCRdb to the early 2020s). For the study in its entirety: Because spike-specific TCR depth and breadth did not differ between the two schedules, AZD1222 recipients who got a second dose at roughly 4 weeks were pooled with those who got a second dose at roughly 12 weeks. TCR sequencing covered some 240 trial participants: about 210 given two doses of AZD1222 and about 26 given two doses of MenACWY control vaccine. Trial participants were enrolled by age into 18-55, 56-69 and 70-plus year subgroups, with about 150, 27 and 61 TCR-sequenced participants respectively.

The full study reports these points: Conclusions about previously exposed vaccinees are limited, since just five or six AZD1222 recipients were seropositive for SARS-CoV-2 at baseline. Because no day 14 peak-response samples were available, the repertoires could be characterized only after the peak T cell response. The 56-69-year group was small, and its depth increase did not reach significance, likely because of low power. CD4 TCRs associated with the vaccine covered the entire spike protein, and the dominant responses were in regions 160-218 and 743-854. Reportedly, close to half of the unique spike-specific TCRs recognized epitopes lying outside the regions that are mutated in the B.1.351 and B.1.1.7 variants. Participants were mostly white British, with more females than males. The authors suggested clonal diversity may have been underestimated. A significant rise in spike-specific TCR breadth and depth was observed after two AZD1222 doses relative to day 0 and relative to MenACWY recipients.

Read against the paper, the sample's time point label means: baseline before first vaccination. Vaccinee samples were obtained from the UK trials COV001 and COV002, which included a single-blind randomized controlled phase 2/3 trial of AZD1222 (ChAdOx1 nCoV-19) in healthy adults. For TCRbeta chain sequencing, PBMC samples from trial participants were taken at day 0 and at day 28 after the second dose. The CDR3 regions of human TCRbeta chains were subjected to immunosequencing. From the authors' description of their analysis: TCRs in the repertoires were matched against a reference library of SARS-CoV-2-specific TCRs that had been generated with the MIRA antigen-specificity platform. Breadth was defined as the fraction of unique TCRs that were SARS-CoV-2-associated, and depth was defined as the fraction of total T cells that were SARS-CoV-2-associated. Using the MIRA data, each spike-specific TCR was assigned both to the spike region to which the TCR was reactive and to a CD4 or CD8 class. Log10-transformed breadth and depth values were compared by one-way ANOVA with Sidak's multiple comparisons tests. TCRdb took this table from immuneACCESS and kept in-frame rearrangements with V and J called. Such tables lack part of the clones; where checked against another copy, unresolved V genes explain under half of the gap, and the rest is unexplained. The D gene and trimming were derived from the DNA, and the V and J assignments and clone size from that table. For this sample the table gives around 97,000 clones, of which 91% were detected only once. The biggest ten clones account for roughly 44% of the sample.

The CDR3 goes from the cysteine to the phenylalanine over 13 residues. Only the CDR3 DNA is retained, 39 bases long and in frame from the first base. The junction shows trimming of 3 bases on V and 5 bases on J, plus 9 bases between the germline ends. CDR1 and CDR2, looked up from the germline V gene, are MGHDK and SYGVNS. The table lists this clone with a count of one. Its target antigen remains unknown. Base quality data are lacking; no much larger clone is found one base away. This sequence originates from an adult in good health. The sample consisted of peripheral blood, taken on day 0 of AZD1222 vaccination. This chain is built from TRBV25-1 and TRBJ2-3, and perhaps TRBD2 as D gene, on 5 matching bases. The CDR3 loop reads CASSDWAGDTQYF. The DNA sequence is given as TGTGCCAGCAGTGATTGGGCGGGAGATACGCAGTATTTT.